This T cell receptor (beta chain) was found in a study of blood T cells in healthy people across ages. The authors ran a second PCR of about 6 to 11 cycles using a sample-barcoded 5' primer and a J-beta primer mix. TCRdb recomputed calls from the 5' RACE reads with MiXCR, one row per CDR3 protein. The repertoire holds about 720,000 distinct CDR3 sequences, with about 20% as singletons. Per germline, CDR1 SGHTA and CDR2 FQGNSA. Trimming pared 2 bases from V and 9 bases from J, leaving 10 bases between. CDR3 size: 12 residues. J is TRBJ1-1 and V is TRBV7-2; possibly TRBD1 for D (6 bases). Sequences were obtained from blood. The receptor was derived from a man between 70 and 80 years old in good health. CDR3 region: CASSLSGAKAFF. In DNA, the CDR3 is TGTGCCAGCAGCTTATCAGGGGCCAAAGCTTTCTTT.